One T cell receptor (beta chain) is described in this entry. Its target is not known. The junction departs from the called germline gene at one end, perhaps through a read error. This sample was taken from a study of tumor-infiltrating lymphocytes in primary liver carcinoma. For the study at large: Staging of the tumors gave T1-T3 N0M0, with widths of 4.2 to 10 cm. Study-wide points: Tumor-adjacent and tumor-blood pairs shared less of their repertoires than tumor region pairs shared.

This CDR3 has 15 amino acids. Per germline, CDR1 SGHAT and CDR2 FQNNGV. Germline DNA was also extracted, with blood RNA taken from unsorted whole blood. Starting from 500 ng of total RNA, TCR beta cDNA was produced with a primer in the constant region. Slightly modified ARM-PCR served as the procedure for the TCR beta libraries. These libraries came from three rounds of nested multiplex PCR. TRBV1-TRBV30 forward and Cbeta reverse primers drove the first two roughly 10-cycle rounds. Using its own MiXCR run on the multiplex PCR reads, TCRdb lists one record per CDR3 protein. The sample lists about 330,000 distinct CDR3 sequences; approximately 64% were seen once.

The receptor's source is a man aged 35 to 55 with primary liver carcinoma and hepatitis B virus infection. The sample taken for sequencing was peripheral blood. The chain couples TRBV11-2 to TRBJ2-7, with 8 bases matching TRBD2. The CDR3 protein is CASSLDLREAYERYF. The CDR3 DNA reads TGTGCCAGCAGCTTAGATTTGCGGGAGGCCTACGAGCGGTACTTC.